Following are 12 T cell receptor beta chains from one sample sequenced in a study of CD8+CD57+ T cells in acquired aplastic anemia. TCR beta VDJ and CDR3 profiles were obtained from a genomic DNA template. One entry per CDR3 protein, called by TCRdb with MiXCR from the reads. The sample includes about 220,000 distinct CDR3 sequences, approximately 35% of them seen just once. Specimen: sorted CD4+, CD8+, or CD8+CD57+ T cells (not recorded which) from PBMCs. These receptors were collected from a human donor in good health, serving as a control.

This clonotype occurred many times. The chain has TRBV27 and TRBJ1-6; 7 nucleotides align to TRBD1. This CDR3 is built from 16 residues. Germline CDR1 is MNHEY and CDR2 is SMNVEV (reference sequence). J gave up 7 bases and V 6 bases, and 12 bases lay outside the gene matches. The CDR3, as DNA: TGTGCCAGCAGCCCCAGGTTGGGACAGACAAATTCACCCCTCCACTTT. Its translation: CASSPRLGQTNSPLHF.

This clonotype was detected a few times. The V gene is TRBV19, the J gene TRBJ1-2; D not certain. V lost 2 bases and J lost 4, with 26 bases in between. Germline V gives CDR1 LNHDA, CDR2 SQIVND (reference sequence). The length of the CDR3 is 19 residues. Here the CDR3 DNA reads TGTGCCAGTAGTATATGGCTGACAATCCGAGAAGACGGCAGCTATGGCTACACCTTC. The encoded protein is CASSIWLTIREDGSYGYTF.

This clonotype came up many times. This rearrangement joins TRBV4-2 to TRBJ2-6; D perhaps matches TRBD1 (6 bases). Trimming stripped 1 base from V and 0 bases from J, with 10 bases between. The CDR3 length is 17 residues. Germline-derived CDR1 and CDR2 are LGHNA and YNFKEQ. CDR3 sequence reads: CASSQGTASSGANVLTF. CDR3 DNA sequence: TGTGCCAGCAGCCAAGGGACAGCAAGCTCTGGGGCCAACGTCCTGACTTTC.

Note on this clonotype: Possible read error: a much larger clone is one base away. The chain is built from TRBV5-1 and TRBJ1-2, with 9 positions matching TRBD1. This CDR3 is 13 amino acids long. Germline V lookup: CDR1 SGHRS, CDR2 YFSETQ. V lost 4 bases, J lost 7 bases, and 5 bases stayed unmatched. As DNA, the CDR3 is TGCGCCAGCAGCAGGGGACAGGGCTGTGGCTACACCTTC. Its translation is CASSRGQGCGYTF.

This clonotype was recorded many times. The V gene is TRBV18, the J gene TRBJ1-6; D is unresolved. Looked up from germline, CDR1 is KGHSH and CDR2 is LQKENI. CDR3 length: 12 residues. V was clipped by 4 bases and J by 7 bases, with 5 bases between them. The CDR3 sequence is CASSHQNSPLHF. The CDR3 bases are TGTGCCAGCTCACATCAGAATTCACCCCTCCACTTT. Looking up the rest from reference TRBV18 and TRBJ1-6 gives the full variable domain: NAGVMQNPRHLVRRRGQEARLRCSPMKGHSHVYWYRQLPEEGLKFMVYLQKENIIDESGMPKERFSAEFPKEGPSILRIQQVVRGDSAAYFCASSHQNSPLHFGNGTRLTVT.

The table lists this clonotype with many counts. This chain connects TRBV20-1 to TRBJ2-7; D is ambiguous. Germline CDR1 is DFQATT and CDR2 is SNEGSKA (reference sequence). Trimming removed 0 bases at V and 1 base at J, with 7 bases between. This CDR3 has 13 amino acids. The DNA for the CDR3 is TGCAGTGCTAGAGATCTCAGTTCCTACGAGCAGTACTTC. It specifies CSARDLSSYEQYF.

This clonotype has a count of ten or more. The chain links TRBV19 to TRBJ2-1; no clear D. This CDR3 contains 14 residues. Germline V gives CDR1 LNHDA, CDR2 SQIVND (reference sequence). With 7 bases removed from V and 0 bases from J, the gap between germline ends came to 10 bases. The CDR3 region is CASNSRTSYNEQFF. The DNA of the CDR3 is TGTGCCAGTAACTCGCGGACCTCCTACAATGAGCAGTTCTTC.

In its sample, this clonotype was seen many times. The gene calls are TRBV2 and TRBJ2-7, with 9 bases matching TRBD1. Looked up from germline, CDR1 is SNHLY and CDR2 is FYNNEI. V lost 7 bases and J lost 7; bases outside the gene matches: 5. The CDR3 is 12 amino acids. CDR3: CASTLDRGEQYF. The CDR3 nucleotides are TGTGCCAGCACCCTGGACAGGGGAGAGCAGTACTTC.

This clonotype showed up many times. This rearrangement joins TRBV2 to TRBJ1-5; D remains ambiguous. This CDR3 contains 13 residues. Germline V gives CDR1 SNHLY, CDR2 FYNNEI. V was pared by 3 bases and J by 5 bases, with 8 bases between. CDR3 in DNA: TGTGCCAGCAGTGACAGGCTGTATCAGCCCCAGCATTTT. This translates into CASSDRLYQPQHF.

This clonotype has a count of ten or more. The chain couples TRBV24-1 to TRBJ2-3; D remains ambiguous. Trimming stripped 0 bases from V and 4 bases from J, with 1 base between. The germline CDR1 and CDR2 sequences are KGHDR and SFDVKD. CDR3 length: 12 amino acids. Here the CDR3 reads CATSDLSDTQYF. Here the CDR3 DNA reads TGTGCCACCAGTGATTTGTCAGATACGCAGTATTTT.

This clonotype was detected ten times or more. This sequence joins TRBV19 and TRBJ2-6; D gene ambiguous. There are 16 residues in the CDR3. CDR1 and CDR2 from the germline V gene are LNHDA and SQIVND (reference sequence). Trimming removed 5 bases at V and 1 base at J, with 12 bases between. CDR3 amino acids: CASSLWTGSGANVLTF. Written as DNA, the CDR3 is TGTGCCAGTAGTTTATGGACGGGTTCTGGGGCCAACGTCCTGACTTTC. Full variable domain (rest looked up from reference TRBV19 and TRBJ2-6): DGGITQSPKYLFRKEGQNVTLSCEQNLNHDAMYWYRQDPGQGLRLIYYSQIVNDFQKGDIAEGYSVSREKKESFPLTVTSAQKNPTAFYLCASSLWTGSGANVLTFGAGSRLTVL.

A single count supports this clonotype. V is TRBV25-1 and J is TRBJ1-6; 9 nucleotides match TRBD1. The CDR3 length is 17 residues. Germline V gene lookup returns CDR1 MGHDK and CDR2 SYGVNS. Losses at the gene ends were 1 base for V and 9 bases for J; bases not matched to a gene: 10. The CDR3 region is CASSESGGTGTGSPLHF. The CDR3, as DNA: TGTGCCAGCAGTGAATCAGGAGGGACAGGGACCGGTTCACCCCTCCACTTT. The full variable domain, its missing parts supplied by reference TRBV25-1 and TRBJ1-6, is EADIYQTPRYLVIGTGKKITLECSQTMGHDKMYWYQQDPGMELHLIHYSYGVNSTEKGDLSSESTVSRIRTEHFPLTLESARPSHTSQYLCASSESGGTGTGSPLHFGNGTRLTVT.